The 32 T cell receptor beta chains below all came from one sample that was sequenced in a study of regulatory T cells in long-lasting Graves disease. The time point was: newly diagnosed GD, antithyroid drugs for less than 3 months. Generation of the TCR library employed RNA extracted from PBMCs. HTBI primers from iRepertoire and Arm-PCR of CDR3 regions yielded the TCR beta libraries. TCRdb independently ran MiXCR on the multiplex PCR reads; one entry per CDR3 protein. The sample lists 530,000 or so distinct CDR3 sequences, about 16% seen once, with more than 10% in the top ten. These same records also appear under a second study, on T cells in Graves' hyperthyroidism and ophthalmopathy.

The sample was peripheral blood mononuclear cells (PBMCs), taken at new diagnosis, from a patient treated with antithyroid drugs. The source is a man in his late teens or twenties with Graves disease.

This rearrangement joins TRBV6-2 or TRBV6-3 to TRBJ1-5; 8 bases map to TRBD1. After removal of 5 bases from V and 3 bases from J, the junction contained 6 bases not matched to a gene. Germline CDR1 reads MNHEY; CDR2 reads SVGEGT. The CDR3 has 15 amino acids. As DNA, the CDR3 is TGTGCCAGCAGTGACGGACAGGGCGTCAATCAGCCCCAGCATTTT. Translation gives CASSDGQGVNQPQHF.

This clonotype was observed at least ten times. This chain joins TRBV29-1 and TRBJ2-2; a weak D match, TRBD1 (5 bases). CDR1 is SQVTM and CDR2 is ANQGSEA in the germline V gene. The CDR3 is 14 residues long. The V and J ends lost 6 bases and 2 bases respectively, with 13 bases between them. This chain's CDR3 is CSVRQGSNTGELFF. The CDR3 DNA reads TGCAGCGTGCGGCAGGGTTCTAACACCGGGGAGCTGTTTTTT.

The chain links TRBV10-3 to TRBJ2-7; TRBD1 matches 9 bases. The CDR3 extends over 16 amino acids. J gave up 7 bases and V 2 bases, and 12 bases lay outside the gene matches. The V gene's germline CDR1 is ENHRY and CDR2 SYGVKD. As DNA, the CDR3 is TGTGCCATCAGTGAGCCCTTAAAAGACAGGGGGGGAGAGCAGTACTTC. Its protein product is CAISEPLKDRGGEQYF.

The chain recombines TRBV30 with TRBJ2-3, with TRBD1 identical over 7 bases. Trimming took 6 bases from V and 0 from J; bases not matched to a gene: 6. Per germline, CDR1 GTSNPN and CDR2 SVGIG (reference sequence). The CDR3 sequence is 14 residues long. CDR3 loop: CACQGTVSTDTQYF. The CDR3 DNA reads TGTGCCTGCCAGGGGACAGTTAGCACAGATACGCAGTATTTT.

This clonotype was counted only a few times. V gene TRBV5-1 combines with J gene TRBJ2-5; D is uncertain. The CDR3 has 13 amino acids. V lost 0 bases to trimming and J lost 7 bases, with 10 bases between them. From germline, CDR1 is SGHRS and CDR2 YFSETQ. The CDR3 sequence: CASSLDNLGTQYF. The CDR3 region has the DNA TGCGCCAGCAGCTTGGATAATCTTGGGACCCAGTACTTC.

This clonotype was counted at least ten times. CDR3 sequence: CAWSPLAASYNEQFF. In nucleotides, the CDR3 is TGTGCCTGGAGTCCTCTAGCGGCCTCCTACAATGAGCAGTTCTTC. The rearrangement joins TRBV30 to TRBJ2-1; 7 bases map to TRBD2. The V gene end was trimmed by 2 bases and the J gene end by 0 bases; junction bases not matched to a gene: 4. The CDR3 sequence is 15 residues long. CDR1 and CDR2 (germline): GTSNPN, SVGIG (reference sequence).

In its sample, this clonotype was seen many times. The chain uses TRBV3-1 and TRBJ2-7; 13 nucleotides agree with TRBD2. Looked up from germline, CDR1 is LGHDT and CDR2 is YNNKEL (reference sequence). This CDR3 is 14 amino acids long. The V and J ends lost 4 bases and 7 bases, in that order; junction bases with no gene match: 4. CDR3 loop: CASSLGLAGREQYF. Here the CDR3 DNA reads TGTGCCAGCAGCCTGGGACTAGCGGGAAGGGAGCAGTACTTC.

This clonotype was picked up one time. The junction departs from the called germline gene at one end, perhaps through a read error. The rearrangement links TRBV5-1 to TRBJ1-4; TRBD1 aligns across 7 bases. The CDR3 totals 16 residues. Germline loops: CDR1 SGHRS, CDR2 YFSETQ. The CDR3 nucleotides are TGCACCAGCAGCTGGCATTACAGGGGAAGTAATGAAAAACTGTTTTTT. Protein product: CTSSWHYRGSNEKLFF.

This clonotype was recorded at least ten times. The chain couples TRBV30 to TRBJ2-7; 10 bases map to TRBD1. Trimming cost V 4 bases and J 4 bases; bases outside gene matches: 4. Per germline, CDR1 GTSNPN and CDR2 SVGIG (reference sequence). The CDR3 is 13 amino acids. This CDR3 reads CAWKDRGKYEQYF. CDR3 nucleotides: TGTGCCTGGAAGGACAGGGGGAAGTACGAGCAGTACTTC.

The chain is built from TRBV10-2 and TRBJ2-3; tentatively, D is TRBD1 or TRBD2 (5 bases each). This CDR3 comprises 12 residues. Germline-derived CDR1 and CDR2 are WSHSY and SAAADI. Trimming stripped 0 bases from V and 14 bases from J, with 12 bases between. The DNA for the CDR3 is TGCGCCAGCAGTGAGTCGGGGCTAGCTCGGTATTTT. Residues: CASSESGLARYF.

At least ten counts were recorded for this clonotype. V gene TRBV20-1 combines with J gene TRBJ2-1; tentative D call: TRBD2 (6 bases). The germline CDR1 and CDR2 sequences are DFQATT and SNEGSKA (reference sequence). Trimming removed 0 bases from V and 9 bases from J, with 9 bases in between. This CDR3 spans 12 amino acids. CDR3 bases: TGCAGTGCTAGAGAGGTAGCGGCTGAGCAGTTCTTC. This sequence encodes CSAREVAAEQFF.

This chain joins TRBV27 and TRBJ1-5; no definite D call. V was pared by 5 bases and J by 0 bases, with 14 bases between. The CDR3 has 16 residues. Germline CDR1 is MNHEY and CDR2 is SMNVEV (reference sequence). DNA for the CDR3: TGTGCCAGCAGTCCCCTAACCCCTTATAGCAATCAGCCCCAGCATTTT. It specifies CASSPLTPYSNQPQHF.

This chain uses TRBV20-1 with TRBJ2-1; the D call may be TRBD1 or TRBD2 (5 bases each). This CDR3 is 14 amino acids long. Germline V gene lookup returns CDR1 DFQATT and CDR2 SNEGSKA (reference sequence). V lost 3 bases and J lost 5, with 14 bases in between. CDR3: CSASLGATDNEQFF. The CDR3 nucleotides read TGCAGTGCTAGTCTCGGGGCAACAGACAATGAGCAGTTCTTC.

This clonotype was counted at least ten times. V usage is TRBV20-1 and J usage is TRBJ2-1; D gene unclear. Germline V gives CDR1 DFQATT, CDR2 SNEGSKA (reference sequence). The CDR3 covers 12 residues. Trimming removed 6 bases at V and 4 bases at J, with 10 bases between. The CDR3 DNA reads as TGCAGTGCCCCGGACCTATACAATGAGCAGTTCTTC. Its protein is CSAPDLYNEQFF.

Concerning this clonotype: At one of its ends the junction is not consistent with the germline gene, which may arise from a read error. The chain carries TRBV10-1 and TRBJ2-7, with TRBD2 matching over 8 bases. From germline, CDR1 is WNHNN and CDR2 SYGVQD (reference sequence). This CDR3 is built from 15 residues. The CDR3, as DNA: TGCGCCAGCAGTAATTCGGGAGGGCACTCCTTCGAGCAGTACTTC. Encoded protein: CASSNSGGHSFEQYF.

The table lists this clonotype with many counts. The chain has TRBV7-2 and TRBJ1-5; D is undetermined. The CDR3 sequence is 15 residues long. Germline assignment: CDR1 SGHTA and CDR2 FQGNSA. Trimming cost V 1 base and J 5 bases, with 12 bases left between them. CDR3: CASSLVSSSDQPQHF. CDR3 coding DNA: TGTGCCAGCAGCTTAGTATCCTCTTCCGATCAGCCCCAGCATTTT.

The V and J genes are TRBV19 and TRBJ1-5; no clear D gene. Germline V gene data show CDR1 as LNHDA and CDR2 as SQIVND (reference sequence). The CDR3 is 15 residues long. Between the trimmed V and J ends, which lost 6 bases and 6 bases, there was a span of 18 bases. The CDR3 nucleotides read TGTGCCAGTAGCCCGGCCCCAGGAGGCAGTCAGCCCCAGCATTTT. The encoded protein is CASSPAPGGSQPQHF.

This clonotype was detected a few times. J is TRBJ1-2 and V is TRBV3-1; D is undetermined. CDR1 and CDR2 from the germline V gene are LGHDT and YNNKEL (reference sequence). V lost 0 bases and J 6 bases, leaving 8 bases between the germline ends. The CDR3 contains 13 residues. The CDR3 nucleotides read TGTGCCAGCAGCCAAGATATGGGAGATGGCTACACCTTC. Its protein is CASSQDMGDGYTF.

This clonotype occurred a few times. The chain is built from TRBV9 and TRBJ2-3; the D gene is possibly TRBD2 (6 bases). The CDR3 contains 13 residues. CDR1 and CDR2 (germline): SGDLS, YYNGEE. V dropped 4 bases and J dropped 6 bases, with 12 bases sitting between them. The CDR3 loop reads CASSPRLGDTQYF. The DNA for the CDR3 is TGTGCCAGCAGCCCCCGACTAGGTGATACGCAGTATTTT.

This clonotype appeared many times. The CDR3 here is CASSKRGRGQFF. The CDR3 DNA reads TGTGCCAGCAGCAAGCGGGGGCGCGGGCAGTTCTTC. The J gene is TRBJ2-1, the V gene TRBV12-3 or TRBV12-4; 8 nucleotides line up with TRBD2. CDR3 length equals 12 residues. V lost 6 bases and J lost 12; bases outside the gene matches: 7.

The chain joins TRBV20-1 to TRBJ2-5, with D tentatively TRBD1 or TRBD2 (5 bases each). The CDR3 spans 13 residues. CDR1 is DFQATT and CDR2 is SNEGSKA in the germline V gene (reference sequence). Between the trimmed V and J ends, which lost 6 bases and 6 bases, there was a span of 17 bases. Here the CDR3 reads CSALDDRGKTQYF. CDR3 DNA: TGCAGTGCCCTAGACGACAGAGGGAAGACCCAGTACTTC.

This chain links TRBV7-8 with TRBJ2-6, with D maybe TRBD1 (6 bases). Germline CDR1 SGHVS, CDR2 FQNEAQ. V lost 8 bases and J lost 0, with 17 bases in between. The CDR3 loop spans 17 amino acids. CDR3 in DNA: TGTGCCAGCCCACAAGAAACAGGGAACTCTGGGGCCAACGTCCTGACTTTC. Translation gives CASPQETGNSGANVLTF. The variable domain in full, with the rest retrieved from reference TRBV7-8 and TRBJ2-6, is GAGVSQSPRYKVAKRGQDVALRCDPISGHVSLFWYQQALGQGPEFLTYFQNEAQLDKSGLPSDRFFAERPEGSVSTLKIQRTQQEDSAVYLCASPQETGNSGANVLTFGAGSRLTVL.

This clonotype occurred many times. CDR3 residues: CASSQGAVEEQFF. CDR3 coding DNA: TGTGCCAGCAGCCAGGGGGCGGTGGAGGAGCAGTTCTTC. The rearrangement links TRBV12-3 or TRBV12-4 to TRBJ2-1, with 8 bases lining up with TRBD1. With V trimmed by 6 bases and J by 10 bases, 8 bases remained unmatched. This CDR3 contains 13 residues.

The chain uses TRBV19 and TRBJ2-2; TRBD2 might be the D (6 bases). The V end was cut by 3 bases, the J end by 0 bases, with 14 bases between. Germline loops: CDR1 LNHDA, CDR2 SQIVND (reference sequence). The CDR3 runs 17 residues. In DNA form, the CDR3 reads TGTGCCAGTAGTATTCGGGGACTCGGTTCGAACACCGGGGAGCTGTTTTTT. It translates to CASSIRGLGSNTGELFF.

The chain recombines TRBV7-2 with TRBJ1-2, with D hard to call. This CDR3 spans 13 amino acids. Germline assignment: CDR1 SGHTA and CDR2 FQGNSA. The ends were cut back, 4 bases at V and 5 bases at J, with 11 bases in the middle. As DNA, the CDR3 is TGTGCCAGCAGCTCTAGGGTTGGGTATGGCTACACCTTC. This translates into CASSSRVGYGYTF.

Comment on this clonotype: At one end, the junction sequence differs from germline, possibly due to a read error. This sequence joins TRBV5-1 and TRBJ1-2, with a possible D match to TRBD1 (5 bases). This CDR3 contains 14 residues. Germline CDR1 SGHRS, CDR2 YFSETQ. CDR3 sequence (DNA): TGTGCCAGCAGCTTTCTTGGAGGGACTCGTGGCTACACCTTC. Protein: CASSFLGGTRGYTF.

Ten or more counts support this clonotype. An end of the junction does not agree with germline; a read error may underlie this. V usage is TRBV5-6 and J usage is TRBJ2-7; 8 bases are shared with TRBD1. The germline V gene encodes CDR1 SGHDT and CDR2 YYEEEE. The CDR3 is 12 amino acids. In nucleotides, the CDR3 is TGTGCCAGCGACAGGGGCTCCTACGAGCAGTCCTTC. Translation gives CASDRGSYEQSF.

J is TRBJ2-2 and V is TRBV28; TRBD2 aligns across 10 bases. The V gene's germline CDR1 is MDHEN and CDR2 SYDVKM. Trimming cost V 0 bases and J 1 base; bases outside gene matches: 5. This CDR3 region has 18 residues. CDR3 sequence (DNA): TGTGCCAGCAGTTTATGGGCTAGCGGGAGTCGGAACACCGGGGAGCTGTTTTTT. Protein sequence: CASSLWASGSRNTGELFF.

This clonotype was seen a few times. The chain joins TRBV29-1 to TRBJ2-7; 11 nucleotides line up with TRBD1. Germline V CDR1 and CDR2: SQVTM, ANQGSEA. V dropped 7 bases and J dropped 3; count of bases not matched to a gene: 5. The CDR3 is 13 residues long. DNA of the CDR3: TGCAGCGGGGGACAGGGGGTTAACTACGAGCAGTACTTC. Translated, it gives CSGGQGVNYEQYF.

This clonotype was seen at least ten times. The V call is TRBV3-1, the J call TRBJ1-5; D call uncertain. V lost 0 bases and J lost 4, with 7 bases in between. The CDR3 consists of 14 residues. Per the germline V gene, CDR1 is LGHDT and CDR2 is YNNKEL (reference sequence). The CDR3 DNA reads as TGTGCCAGCAGCCAAGAGGGGTGGAATCAGCCCCAGCATTTT. It yields the protein CASSQEGWNQPQHF.

This clonotype was detected many times. The V and J genes are TRBV7-2 and TRBJ1-4; D unresolved. The CDR3 is made up of 16 amino acids. V lost 5 bases and J 5 bases, leaving 18 bases between the germline ends. Germline lookup yields CDR1 SGHTA and CDR2 FQGNSA. DNA of the CDR3: TGTGCCAGCAGCCTGGGGAGGGAATTAATGAATGAAAAACTGTTTTTT. Translated: CASSLGRELMNEKLFF.

This clonotype was seen at least ten times. The chain carries TRBV18 and TRBJ2-4, with D uncertain. V lost 3 bases and J 6 bases, leaving 6 bases between the germline ends. Germline values: CDR1 KGHSH, CDR2 LQKENI. This CDR3 is built from 12 residues. CDR3 DNA: TGTGCCAGCTCACCGAACAGAAACATTCAGTACTTC. This encodes CASSPNRNIQYF.